The 10 T cell receptor beta chains listed next were all sequenced from one sample in a study of early T cells in non-severe SARS-CoV-2 infection. TCRdb independently ran MiXCR on the 5' RACE reads; one entry per CDR3 protein. The sample carries about 60,000 distinct CDR3 sequences, 10% to 15% recorded once. Sequencing was carried out using whole blood. These receptors were collected from an adult who was a healthcare worker with PCR-confirmed SARS-CoV-2 infection or an uninfected control (not recorded which).

This clonotype was seen repeatedly, ten times or more. The CDR3 here is CASSLTRDGAKNIQYF. The CDR3 DNA sequence: TGTGCCAGCAGCTTGACCAGGGACGGGGCCAAAAACATTCAGTACTTC. The V gene is TRBV13, the J gene TRBJ2-4, with D tentatively TRBD1 or TRBD2 (5 bases each). V was pared by 3 bases and J by 1 base, with 13 bases between. This CDR3 contains 16 residues. Per germline, CDR1 PRHDT and CDR2 FYEKMQ (reference sequence). Full variable domain (missing parts from reference TRBV13 and TRBJ2-4): AAGVIQSPRHLIKEKRETATLKCYPIPRHDTVYWYQQGPGQDPQFLISFYEKMQSDKGSIPDRFSAQQFSDYHSELNMSSLELGDSALYFCASSLTRDGAKNIQYFGAGTRLSVL.

The V gene is TRBV19, the J gene TRBJ2-5, with D perhaps matching TRBD2 (6 bases). Trimming took 5 bases from V and 4 from J, leaving 11 bases between them. Germline V lookup: CDR1 LNHDA, CDR2 SQIVND (reference sequence). The CDR3 is 13 amino acids. DNA of the CDR3: TGTGCCAGTAGTGTCCCCGGGGGAGAGACCCAGTACTTC. Translation: CASSVPGGETQYF.

There are many counts of this clonotype. At one end the junction does not follow the germline gene, possibly because of a read error. The rearrangement uses TRBV7-7 and TRBJ2-3; no clear D gene. CDR3 length: 14 residues. Germline V gene sequence: CDR1 SSHAT, CDR2 FNYEAQ (reference sequence). Here the CDR3 DNA reads TGTGCTAGCAGCTTGGGCCAGGCGACAGATACGCAGTATTTT. Protein product: CASSLGQATDTQYF.

There are many counts of this clonotype. The chain couples TRBV5-1 to TRBJ2-1; D unresolved. The V gene's germline CDR1 is SGHRS and CDR2 YFSETQ. This CDR3 region has 15 residues. V gave up 4 bases and J gave up 0 bases, with 11 bases separating them. CDR3 in DNA: TGCGCCAGCAGCGCTGGGTCGGGCTCCTACAATGAGCAGTTCTTC. Its translation is CASSAGSGSYNEQFF.

This clonotype came up a few times. V usage is TRBV20-1 and J usage is TRBJ1-5; D ambiguous. The ends were cut back, 1 base at V and 4 bases at J, with 8 bases in the middle. The CDR3 has 13 amino acids. The germline V gene encodes CDR1 DFQATT and CDR2 SNEGSKA (reference sequence). Here the CDR3 reads CSARVPGNQPQHF. The CDR3 bases are TGCAGTGCTAGAGTTCCTGGGAATCAGCCCCAGCATTTT.

This clonotype came up many times. J is TRBJ1-1 and V is TRBV6-6; 7 bases agree with TRBD1. This CDR3 contains 14 residues. Germline CDR1 reads MNHNY; CDR2 reads SVGAGI (reference sequence). After removal of 6 bases from V and 3 bases from J, the junction contained 7 bases not matched to a gene. The CDR3 loop reads CASRHGQADTEAFF. CDR3 DNA: TGTGCCAGCAGACACGGACAGGCGGACACTGAAGCTTTCTTT.

The CDR3 loop reads CASSPPAGVSAFF. DNA of the CDR3: TGTGCCAGCAGCCCACCTGCGGGGGTATCAGCTTTCTTT. This chain links TRBV7-8 with TRBJ1-1, with D possibly TRBD1 on 5 matching bases. The CDR3 is made up of 13 amino acids. Germline-derived CDR1 and CDR2 are SGHVS and FQNEAQ. Trimming removed 5 bases from V and 10 bases from J, with 17 bases in between. Together with reference TRBV7-8 and TRBJ1-1, the CDR3 gives the full variable domain: GAGVSQSPRYKVAKRGQDVALRCDPISGHVSLFWYQQALGQGPEFLTYFQNEAQLDKSGLPSDRFFAERPEGSVSTLKIQRTQQEDSAVYLCASSPPAGVSAFFGQGTRLTVV.

This clonotype was picked up a small number of times. The rearrangement uses TRBV24-1 and TRBJ2-1; no firm D call. Germline values: CDR1 KGHDR, CDR2 SFDVKD. Trimming shortened V by 3 bases and J by 10 bases, and 9 bases separated the two germline ends. This CDR3 is built from 12 residues. CDR3 protein: CATSDPNTEQFF. Written as DNA, the CDR3 is TGTGCCACCAGTGATCCTAACACCGAGCAGTTCTTC.

The gene calls are TRBV6-2 or TRBV6-3 and TRBJ2-5; the match to TRBD2 covers 8 bases. Trimming took 7 bases from V and 4 from J; bases not matched to a gene: 8. CDR1 is MNHEY, CDR2 SVGEGT, per germline. The CDR3 has 14 residues. The CDR3 is CASMDGGAPETQYF. The CDR3 nucleotides read TGTGCCAGCATGGACGGGGGGGCCCCAGAGACCCAGTACTTC.

This clonotype was counted a few times. This chain connects TRBV20-1 to TRBJ1-1, with a weak D call TRBD1 (6 bases). The CDR3 sequence is 16 residues long. The germline V and J ends were trimmed by 0 bases and 5 bases, with 19 bases remaining between them. Germline CDR1 reads DFQATT; CDR2 reads SNEGSKA (reference sequence). CDR3 nucleotides: TGCAGTGCTAGAGATGGGAGGGGGAGCTTGAGGACTGAAGCTTTCTTT. Its protein is CSARDGRGSLRTEAFF.